This is a list of T cell receptor beta chains from one sample in a study of shared T cell receptors in the human thymus. TCRdb's table, derived via immunoSEQ multiplex PCR, lists solely in-frame clones and lacks some. The sample holds some 400,000 clones, around 95% seen once. Sequences were obtained from thymocytes. The receptors derive from a human donor. Both conserved end residues are part of each CDR3. A D gene is named only where the DNA matches it firmly. Rows may omit the clone size; those that give it use once, few, many or a size class.

v_gene: TRBV2; d_gene: TRBD2; j_gene: TRBJ2-5; abundance: .; len: 18; CDR3aa: CARSSGLAGGLTRETQYF; CDR3nt: TGTGCCAGGTCCTCGGGACTAGCGGGAGGCCTCACTAGGGAGACCCAGTACTTC
v_gene: TRBV27; d_gene: .; j_gene: TRBJ2-7; abundance: .; len: 15; CDR3aa: CASSRRQDSSYEQYF; CDR3nt: TGTGCCAGCAGCCGTAGACAGGATAGCTCCTACGAGCAGTACTTC
v_gene: TRBV4-3; d_gene: TRBD2; j_gene: TRBJ2-7; abundance: .; len: 18; CDR3aa: CASSQDLRESRSKIEQYF; CDR3nt: TGCGCCAGCAGCCAAGATTTGCGGGAGAGCCGATCCAAGATCGAGCAGTACTTC
v_gene: TRBV7-2; d_gene: TRBD2; j_gene: TRBJ2-2; abundance: .; len: 16; CDR3aa: CASSRPAGENTGELFF; CDR3nt: TGTGCCAGCAGCCGACCGGCGGGGGAAAACACCGGGGAGCTGTTTTTT
v_gene: TRBV5-8; d_gene: .; j_gene: TRBJ2-1; abundance: .; len: 14; CDR3aa: CASSLSTGDNEQFF; CDR3nt: TGTGCCAGCAGCTTGAGCACAGGCGACAATGAGCAGTTCTTC
v_gene: TRBV27; d_gene: .; j_gene: TRBJ2-7; abundance: .; len: 16; CDR3aa: CASSFQLPRVAYEQYF; CDR3nt: TGTGCCAGCAGTTTCCAGCTCCCCCGGGTCGCCTACGAGCAGTACTTC
v_gene: TRBV5-4; d_gene: .; j_gene: TRBJ2-7; abundance: .; len: 15; CDR3aa: CASSLGPGSTYEQYF; CDR3nt: TGTGCCAGCAGCTTGGGTCCCGGGAGTACCTACGAGCAGTACTTC
v_gene: TRBV7-9; d_gene: .; j_gene: TRBJ1-1; abundance: once; len: 17; CDR3aa: CASTLLPGSVMNTEAFF; CDR3nt: TGTGCCAGCACCTTACTTCCGGGGAGCGTCATGAACACTGAAGCTTTCTTT
v_gene: TRBV15; d_gene: .; j_gene: TRBJ2-7; abundance: .; len: 14; CDR3aa: CATSRGTGDYEQYF; CDR3nt: TGTGCCACCAGCAGAGGGACGGGAGACTACGAGCAGTACTTC
v_gene: TRBV7-3; d_gene: TRBD2; j_gene: TRBJ2-2; abundance: .; len: 15; CDR3aa: CASRGLAGTTGELFF; CDR3nt: TGTGCCAGCAGGGGACTAGCGGGAACCACCGGGGAGCTGTTTTTT
v_gene: TRBV28; d_gene: .; j_gene: TRBJ2-1; abundance: .; len: 13; CDR3aa: CASSLDRLSSQFF; CDR3nt: TGTGCCAGCAGTTTAGACAGGCTGTCCTCGCAGTTCTTC
v_gene: TRBV7-9; d_gene: TRBD1; j_gene: TRBJ2-3; abundance: few; len: 14; CDR3aa: CASSLDRAKDTQYF; CDR3nt: TGTGCCAGCAGCTTGGACAGGGCAAAAGATACGCAGTATTTT
v_gene: TRBV20-1; d_gene: TRBD1; j_gene: TRBJ1-3; abundance: .; len: 10; CDR3aa: CSANRGHIYF; CDR3nt: TGCAGTGCGAACAGGGGGCACATATATTTT
v_gene: TRBV14; d_gene: .; j_gene: TRBJ2-1; abundance: .; len: 15; CDR3aa: CASSQDLTGRHEQFF; CDR3nt: TGTGCCAGCAGCCAAGATCTAACAGGGCGGCATGAGCAGTTCTTC
v_gene: TRBV7-6; d_gene: .; j_gene: TRBJ2-5; abundance: .; len: 14; CDR3aa: CASSFGVGQETQYF; CDR3nt: TGTGCCAGCAGCTTTGGGGTGGGTCAAGAGACCCAGTACTTC
v_gene: TRBV7-4; d_gene: TRBD2; j_gene: TRBJ2-1; abundance: .; len: 14; CDR3aa: CASSLTSGRGEQFF; CDR3nt: TGTGCCAGCAGCTTAACTAGCGGGAGGGGTGAGCAGTTCTTC
v_gene: TRBV6-6; d_gene: TRBD1; j_gene: TRBJ1-3; abundance: .; len: 16; CDR3aa: CASSYPRQGIGNTIYF; CDR3nt: TGTGCCAGCAGTTACCCTCGACAGGGGATCGGAAACACCATATATTTT
v_gene: TRBV6-5; d_gene: TRBD2; j_gene: TRBJ2-3; abundance: .; len: 13; CDR3aa: CASRSLAGVTQYF; CDR3nt: TGTGCCAGCAGGTCGTTAGCGGGAGTCACGCAGTATTTT
v_gene: TRBV28; d_gene: .; j_gene: TRBJ2-5; abundance: once; len: 14; CDR3aa: CASSLEGPQETQYF; CDR3nt: TGTGCCAGCAGTTTAGAGGGACCTCAAGAGACCCAGTACTTC
v_gene: TRBV27; d_gene: TRBD1; j_gene: TRBJ1-2; abundance: .; len: 12; CDR3aa: CASSRTGGGYTF; CDR3nt: TGTGCCAGCAGTCGCACAGGGGGTGGCTACACCTTC
v_gene: TRBV11-3; d_gene: .; j_gene: TRBJ2-1; abundance: .; len: 18; CDR3aa: CASSLDYRAESSYNEQFF; CDR3nt: TGTGCCAGCAGCTTAGACTACCGTGCGGAAAGCTCCTACAATGAGCAGTTCTTC
v_gene: TRBV9; d_gene: .; j_gene: TRBJ2-3; abundance: .; len: 13; CDR3aa: CASSVVPLDTQYF; CDR3nt: TGTGCCAGCAGCGTAGTACCGTTAGATACGCAGTATTTT
v_gene: TRBV18; d_gene: TRBD1; j_gene: TRBJ1-1; abundance: .; len: 16; CDR3aa: CASSLDRAGLNTEAFF; CDR3nt: TGTGCCAGCTCGCTAGACAGGGCCGGGTTAAACACTGAAGCTTTCTTT
v_gene: TRBV25-1; d_gene: TRBD1; j_gene: TRBJ1-4; abundance: .; len: 17; CDR3aa: CASSAGGSSRPLKKLFF; CDR3nt: TGTGCCAGCAGCGCAGGGGGGTCGAGCCGACCGCTGAAAAAACTGTTTTTT
v_gene: TRBV28; d_gene: .; j_gene: TRBJ2-2; abundance: once; len: 14; CDR3aa: CASSSTDNTGELFF; CDR3nt: TGTGCCAGCAGTTCGACAGACAACACCGGGGAGCTGTTTTTT
v_gene: TRBV14; d_gene: .; j_gene: TRBJ2-7; abundance: .; len: 14; CDR3aa: CASSQDGQKYEQYF; CDR3nt: TGTGCCAGCAGCCAAGATGGACAGAAATACGAGCAGTACTTC
v_gene: TRBV28; d_gene: TRBD1; j_gene: TRBJ2-6; abundance: .; len: 18; CDR3aa: CASSVRDRGQDGANVLTF; CDR3nt: TGTGCCAGCAGTGTCCGGGACAGGGGGCAGGATGGGGCCAACGTCCTGACTTTC
v_gene: TRBV11-3; d_gene: .; j_gene: TRBJ2-7; abundance: .; len: 17; CDR3aa: CASSLEKGTSIRGEQYF; CDR3nt: TGTGCCAGCAGCTTAGAAAAGGGGACCTCCATTCGTGGAGAGCAGTACTTC
v_gene: TRBV28; d_gene: .; j_gene: TRBJ1-4; abundance: once; len: 15; CDR3aa: CASSWGAATNEKLFF; CDR3nt: TGTGCCAGCAGTTGGGGGGCTGCAACTAATGAAAAACTGTTTTTT
v_gene: TRBV5-1; d_gene: .; j_gene: TRBJ2-5; abundance: .; len: 14; CDR3aa: CASSSPRWRETQYF; CDR3nt: TGCGCCAGCAGCTCGCCCCGGTGGAGGGAGACCCAGTACTTC
v_gene: TRBV30; d_gene: TRBD2; j_gene: TRBJ2-7; abundance: .; len: 13; CDR3aa: CAWTSGVWYEQYF; CDR3nt: TGTGCCTGGACTAGCGGGGTATGGTACGAGCAGTACTTC
v_gene: TRBV14; d_gene: TRBD2; j_gene: TRBJ2-7; abundance: .; len: 18; CDR3aa: CASSQVPRGLAGDNEQYF; CDR3nt: TGTGCCAGCAGCCAAGTGCCCCGCGGACTAGCGGGTGATAACGAGCAGTACTTC
v_gene: TRBV28; d_gene: .; j_gene: TRBJ2-3; abundance: .; len: 15; CDR3aa: CASQIREGTTDTQYF; CDR3nt: TGTGCCAGCCAGATACGAGAAGGGACTACAGATACGCAGTATTTT
v_gene: TRBV7-6; d_gene: TRBD1; j_gene: TRBJ1-3; abundance: .; len: 16; CDR3aa: CASSPRQGHSGNTIYF; CDR3nt: TGTGCCAGCAGCCCAAGACAGGGCCACTCTGGAAACACCATATATTTT
v_gene: TRBV2; d_gene: TRBD2; j_gene: TRBJ2-3; abundance: .; len: 19; CDR3aa: CASRGLAGGWSSPRDTQYF; CDR3nt: TGTGCCAGCAGAGGACTAGCGGGAGGTTGGTCGAGTCCTCGGGATACGCAGTATTTT
v_gene: TRBV19; d_gene: TRBD1; j_gene: TRBJ1-1; abundance: .; len: 15; CDR3aa: CASSMRTGVNTEAFF; CDR3nt: TGTGCCAGTAGTATGAGAACAGGGGTGAACACTGAAGCTTTCTTT
v_gene: TRBV6-1; d_gene: TRBD2; j_gene: TRBJ2-7; abundance: .; len: 15; CDR3aa: CASIKREASTYEQYF; CDR3nt: TGTGCCAGCATTAAGCGGGAGGCCAGTACCTACGAGCAGTACTTC
v_gene: TRBV28; d_gene: .; j_gene: TRBJ2-7; abundance: .; len: 12; CDR3aa: CASSLGGYEQYF; CDR3nt: TGTGCCAGCAGCCTGGGTGGCTACGAGCAGTACTTC
v_gene: TRBV4-3; d_gene: .; j_gene: TRBJ1-1; abundance: .; len: 18; CDR3aa: CASSLKGLQGRTNTEAFF; CDR3nt: TGCGCCAGCAGCCTTAAGGGTCTACAGGGACGGACGAACACTGAAGCTTTCTTT
v_gene: TRBV5-1; d_gene: TRBD1; j_gene: TRBJ2-1; abundance: .; len: 17; CDR3aa: CASSLGRRGQGRNEQFF; CDR3nt: TGCGCCAGCAGCTTGGGGAGGAGGGGACAGGGGAGGAATGAGCAGTTCTTC
v_gene: TRBV7-2; d_gene: TRBD2; j_gene: TRBJ2-7; abundance: .; len: 19; CDR3aa: CASSSSLASGRALFGEQYF; CDR3nt: TGTGCCAGCAGCTCCTCGTTGGCTAGCGGGAGGGCCCTTTTTGGTGAGCAGTACTTC
v_gene: TRBV5-6; d_gene: .; j_gene: TRBJ2-3; abundance: .; len: 12; CDR3aa: CASSLVPDTQYF; CDR3nt: TGTGCCAGCAGCTTGGTCCCAGATACGCAGTATTTT
v_gene: TRBV11-2; d_gene: .; j_gene: TRBJ1-3; abundance: .; len: 16; CDR3aa: CASSPRQVEPGNTIYF; CDR3nt: TGTGCCAGCAGTCCCCGACAGGTCGAACCTGGAAACACCATATATTTT
v_gene: TRBV18; d_gene: TRBD2; j_gene: TRBJ2-4; abundance: .; len: 18; CDR3aa: CASSPPLAARLAKNIQYF; CDR3nt: TGTGCCAGCTCACCACCTCTAGCGGCCAGGTTAGCCAAAAACATTCAGTACTTC
v_gene: TRBV28; d_gene: .; j_gene: TRBJ2-7; abundance: .; len: 15; CDR3aa: CASRVLGARLDEQYF; CDR3nt: TGTGCCAGCAGGGTCCTCGGGGCCCGACTCGACGAGCAGTACTTC
v_gene: TRBV28; d_gene: TRBD1; j_gene: TRBJ2-7; abundance: .; len: 15; CDR3aa: CASTRQGNETYEQYF; CDR3nt: TGTGCCAGCACTCGACAGGGGAACGAAACCTACGAGCAGTACTTC
v_gene: TRBV28; d_gene: TRBD2; j_gene: TRBJ2-1; abundance: .; len: 14; CDR3aa: CASSLASGFNEQFF; CDR3nt: TGTGCCAGCAGTTTGGCTAGCGGGTTCAATGAGCAGTTCTTC
v_gene: TRBV29-1; d_gene: .; j_gene: TRBJ2-1; abundance: .; len: 14; CDR3aa: CSVEGPHFINEQFF; CDR3nt: TGCAGCGTTGAAGGTCCCCATTTTATAAATGAGCAGTTCTTC
v_gene: TRBV28; d_gene: .; j_gene: TRBJ1-2; abundance: .; len: 13; CDR3aa: CASFSGAFYGYTF; CDR3nt: TGTGCCAGCTTCTCTGGGGCTTTCTATGGCTACACCTTC
v_gene: TRBV7-3; d_gene: TRBD2; j_gene: TRBJ2-3; abundance: .; len: 15; CDR3aa: CASGRTSGETDTQYF; CDR3nt: TGTGCCAGCGGTCGCACTAGCGGAGAAACAGATACGCAGTATTTT
v_gene: TRBV2; d_gene: .; j_gene: TRBJ1-2; abundance: .; len: 12; CDR3aa: CASSGTVTLRRF; CDR3nt: TGTGCCAGCAGTGGGACAGTGACACTTCGACGCTTC
v_gene: TRBV18; d_gene: TRBD2; j_gene: TRBJ2-1; abundance: .; len: 19; CDR3aa: CASSPPGLAGSSSYNEQFF; CDR3nt: TGTGCCAGCTCACCACCGGGACTAGCGGGCTCGAGCTCCTACAATGAGCAGTTCTTC
v_gene: TRBV28; d_gene: TRBD1; j_gene: TRBJ1-4; abundance: .; len: 16; CDR3aa: CASSPNPGQRNEKLFF; CDR3nt: TGTGCCAGCAGTCCTAATCCGGGACAGAGAAATGAAAAACTGTTTTTT